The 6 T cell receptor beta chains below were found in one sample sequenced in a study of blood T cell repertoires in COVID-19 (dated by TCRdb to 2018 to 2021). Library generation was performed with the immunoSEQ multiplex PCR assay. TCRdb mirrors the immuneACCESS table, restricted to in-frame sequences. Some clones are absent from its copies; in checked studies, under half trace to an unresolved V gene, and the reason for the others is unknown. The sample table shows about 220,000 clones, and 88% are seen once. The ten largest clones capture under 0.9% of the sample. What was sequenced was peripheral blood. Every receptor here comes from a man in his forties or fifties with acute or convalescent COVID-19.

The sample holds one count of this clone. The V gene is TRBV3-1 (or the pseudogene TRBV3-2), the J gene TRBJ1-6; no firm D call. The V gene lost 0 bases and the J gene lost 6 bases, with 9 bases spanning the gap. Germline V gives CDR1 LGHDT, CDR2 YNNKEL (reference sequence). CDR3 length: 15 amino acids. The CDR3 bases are TGTGCCAGCAGCCAAGATCTACAGTCTAATTCACCCCTCCACTTT. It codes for CASSQDLQSNSPLHF.

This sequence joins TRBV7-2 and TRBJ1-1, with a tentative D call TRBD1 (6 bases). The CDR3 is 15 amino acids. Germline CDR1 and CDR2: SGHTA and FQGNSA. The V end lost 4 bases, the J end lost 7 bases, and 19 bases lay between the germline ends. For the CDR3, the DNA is TGTGCCAGCAGCTCCCGACAGGAAGGGTTGATTGAAGCTTTCTTT. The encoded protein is CASSSRQEGLIEAFF.

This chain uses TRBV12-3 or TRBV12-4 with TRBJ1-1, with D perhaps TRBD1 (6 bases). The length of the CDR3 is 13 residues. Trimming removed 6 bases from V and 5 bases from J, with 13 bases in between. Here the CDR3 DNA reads TGTGCCAGCAGCCAGGGGCCGGGAACTGAAGCTTTCTTT. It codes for CASSQGPGTEAFF.

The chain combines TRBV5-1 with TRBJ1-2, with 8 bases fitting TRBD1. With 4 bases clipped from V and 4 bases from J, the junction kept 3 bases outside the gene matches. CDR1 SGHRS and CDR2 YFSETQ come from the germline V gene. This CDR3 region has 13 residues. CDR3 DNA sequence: TGCGCCAGCAGCGTACAGGGGGTCTATGGCTACACCTTC. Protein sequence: CASSVQGVYGYTF.

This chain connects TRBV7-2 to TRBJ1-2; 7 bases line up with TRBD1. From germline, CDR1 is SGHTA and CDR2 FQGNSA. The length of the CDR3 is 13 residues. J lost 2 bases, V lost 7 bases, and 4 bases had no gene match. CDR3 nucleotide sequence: TGTGCCAGCACCAAGGACAGGAACTATGGCTACACCTTC. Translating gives CASTKDRNYGYTF.

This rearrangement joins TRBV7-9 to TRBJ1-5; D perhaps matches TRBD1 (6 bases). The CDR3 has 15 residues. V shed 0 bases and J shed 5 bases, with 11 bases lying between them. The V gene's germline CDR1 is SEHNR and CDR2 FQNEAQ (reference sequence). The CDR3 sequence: CASSLAGSGDQPQHF. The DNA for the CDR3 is TGTGCCAGCAGCTTAGCTGGCTCAGGGGATCAGCCCCAGCATTTT.